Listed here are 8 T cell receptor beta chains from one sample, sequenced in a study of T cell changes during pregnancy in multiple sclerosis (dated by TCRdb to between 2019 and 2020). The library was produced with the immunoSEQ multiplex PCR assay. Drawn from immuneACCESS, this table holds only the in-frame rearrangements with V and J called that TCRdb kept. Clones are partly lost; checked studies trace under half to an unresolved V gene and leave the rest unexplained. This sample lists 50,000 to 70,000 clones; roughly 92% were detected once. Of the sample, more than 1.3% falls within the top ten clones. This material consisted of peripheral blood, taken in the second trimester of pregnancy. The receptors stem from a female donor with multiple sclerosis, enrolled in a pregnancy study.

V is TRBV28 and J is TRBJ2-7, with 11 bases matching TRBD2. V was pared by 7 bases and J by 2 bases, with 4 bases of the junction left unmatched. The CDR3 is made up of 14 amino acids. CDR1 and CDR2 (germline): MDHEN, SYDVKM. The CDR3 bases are TGTGCCAGCACCCCGACTAGCGGGGCCTACGAGCAGTACTTC. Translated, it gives CASTPTSGAYEQYF.

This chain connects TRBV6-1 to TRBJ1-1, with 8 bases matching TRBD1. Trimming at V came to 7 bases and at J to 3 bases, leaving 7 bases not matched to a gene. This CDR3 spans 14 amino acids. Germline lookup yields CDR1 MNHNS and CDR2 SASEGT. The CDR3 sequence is CASIRTGSDTEAFF. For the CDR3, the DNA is TGTGCCAGCATAAGGACAGGGTCGGACACTGAAGCTTTCTTT.

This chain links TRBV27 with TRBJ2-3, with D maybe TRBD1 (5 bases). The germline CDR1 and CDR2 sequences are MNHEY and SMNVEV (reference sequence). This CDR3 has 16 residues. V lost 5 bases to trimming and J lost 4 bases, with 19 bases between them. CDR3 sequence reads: CASSPQVGANADTQYF. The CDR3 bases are TGTGCCAGCAGTCCCCAGGTTGGGGCAAATGCAGATACGCAGTATTTT.

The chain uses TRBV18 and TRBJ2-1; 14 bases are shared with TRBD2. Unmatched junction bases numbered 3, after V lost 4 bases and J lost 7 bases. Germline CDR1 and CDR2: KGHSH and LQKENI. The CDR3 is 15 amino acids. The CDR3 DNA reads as TGTGCCAGCTCACGGGGACTAGCGGGAGAGAATGAGCAGTTCTTC. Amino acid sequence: CASSRGLAGENEQFF. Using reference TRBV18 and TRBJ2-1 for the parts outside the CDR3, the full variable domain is NAGVMQNPRHLVRRRGQEARLRCSPMKGHSHVYWYRQLPEEGLKFMVYLQKENIIDESGMPKERFSAEFPKEGPSILRIQQVVRGDSAAYFCASSRGLAGENEQFFGPGTRLTVL.

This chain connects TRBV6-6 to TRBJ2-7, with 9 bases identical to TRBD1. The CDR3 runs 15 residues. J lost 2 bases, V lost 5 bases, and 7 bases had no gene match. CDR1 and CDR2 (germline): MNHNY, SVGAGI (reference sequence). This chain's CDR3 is CASSPPTGGPYEQYF. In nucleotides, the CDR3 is TGTGCCAGCAGTCCCCCGACAGGGGGTCCCTACGAGCAGTACTTC.

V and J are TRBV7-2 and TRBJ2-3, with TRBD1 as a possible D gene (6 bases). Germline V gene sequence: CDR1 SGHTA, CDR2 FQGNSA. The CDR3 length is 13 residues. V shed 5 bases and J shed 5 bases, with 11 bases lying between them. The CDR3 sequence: CASSPTGLDTQYF. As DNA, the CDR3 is TGTGCCAGCAGCCCGACAGGCTTAGATACGCAGTATTTT. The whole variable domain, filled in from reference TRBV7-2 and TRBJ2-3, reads GAGVSQSPSNKVTEKGKDVELRCDPISGHTALYWYRQSLGQGLEFLIYFQGNSAPDKSGLPSDRFSAERTGGSVSTLTIQRTQQEDSAVYLCASSPTGLDTQYFGPGTRLTVL.

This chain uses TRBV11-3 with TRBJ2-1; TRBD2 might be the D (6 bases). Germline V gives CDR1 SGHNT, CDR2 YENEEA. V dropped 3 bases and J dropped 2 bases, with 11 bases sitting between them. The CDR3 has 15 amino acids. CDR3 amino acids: CASSFGGGTYNEQFF. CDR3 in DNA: TGTGCCAGCAGCTTTGGGGGAGGAACCTACAATGAGCAGTTCTTC.

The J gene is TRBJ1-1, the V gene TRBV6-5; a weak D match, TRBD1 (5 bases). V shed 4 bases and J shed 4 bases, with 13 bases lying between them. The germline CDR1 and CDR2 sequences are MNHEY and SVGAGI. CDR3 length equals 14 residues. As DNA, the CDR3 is TGTGCCAGCAGTTTGGGCAGGGTGAGCACTGAAGCTTTCTTT. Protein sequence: CASSLGRVSTEAFF.